Shown below are 3 T cell receptor beta chains from a single sample sequenced in a study of beta chain features in type 1 diabetes. Every isolated RNA sample was fully reverse transcribed, so sequencing captured expressed TCRB transcripts. TCRdb keeps only in-frame clones here, not all; method: immunoSEQ multiplex PCR. The sample shows roughly 120,000 clones, 40% of them seen only once. The sequenced sample was stem cell memory CD4+ T cells from blood. These receptor sequences come from a woman aged 18 to 35 in good health.

This clone was counted only a few times. The chain couples TRBV9 to TRBJ1-1; D is perhaps TRBD1 (6 bases). V gave up 3 bases and J gave up 1 base, with 7 bases separating them. This CDR3 comprises 13 residues. Germline V gene sequence: CDR1 SGDLS, CDR2 YYNGEE. CDR3 protein: CASSGQENTEAFF. CDR3 nucleotide sequence: TGTGCCAGCAGCGGACAGGAGAACACTGAAGCTTTCTTT. The full variable domain, in which reference TRBV9 and TRBJ1-1 provide the parts outside the CDR3, is DSGVTQTPKHLITATGQRVTLRCSPRSGDLSVYWYQQSLDQGLQFLIQYYNGEERAKGNILERFSAQQFPDLHSELNLSSLELGDSALYFCASSGQENTEAFFGQGTRLTVV.

The chain carries TRBV18 and TRBJ2-7, with 9 bases identical to TRBD1. CDR1 KGHSH and CDR2 LQKENI come from the germline V gene. After removal of 6 bases from V and 0 bases from J, the junction contained 3 bases not matched to a gene. The CDR3 extends over 14 amino acids. CDR3 residues: CASSGTGSSYEQYF. CDR3 sequence (DNA): TGTGCCAGCTCCGGGACAGGGAGCTCCTACGAGCAGTACTTC.

The table lists this clone with a count of one. The rearrangement links TRBV28 to TRBJ2-3; D unclear. The CDR3 sequence is 18 residues long. The V end lost 5 bases, the J end lost 0 bases, and 21 bases lay between the germline ends. The germline V gene encodes CDR1 MDHEN and CDR2 SYDVKM. CDR3 residues: CASSKVLGWMTSTDTQYF. CDR3 in DNA: TGTGCCAGCAGTAAAGTACTCGGGTGGATGACTAGCACAGATACGCAGTATTTT.